These T cell receptor beta chains were read from a single sample in a study of cytomegalovirus exposure and HLA in healthy donors. TCRdb's copy holds only in-frame clones and misses some; the assay was immunoSEQ multiplex PCR. Of approximately 160,000 clones detected, 70% to 90% appear once; the ten largest clones hold 2% to 2.5%. Sequencing was performed on PBMCs. The source is a young woman in good health and CMV-seronegative. CDR3s include the opening cysteine and the closing phenylalanine or tryptophan. D genes are given only for firm matches. Rows give clone size only sometimes, using once, few, many, or a class for an expanded clone.

V gene: TRBV14; D gene: TRBD1; clone size: NA; J gene: TRBJ2-5; CDR3 length: 16; CDR3 protein: CASSPPRGYFQETQYF; CDR3 DNA: TGTGCCAGCAGCCCCCCCAGGGGGTATTTCCAAGAGACCCAGTACTTC
V gene: TRBV6-5; D gene: TRBD2; clone size: NA; J gene: TRBJ2-7; CDR3 length: 15; CDR3 protein: CASSYSSSGSGEQYF; CDR3 DNA: TGTGCCAGCAGTTACTCGTCTAGCGGGAGTGGCGAGCAGTACTTC
V gene: TRBV11-2; D gene: NA; clone size: NA; J gene: TRBJ2-1; CDR3 length: 15; CDR3 protein: CASSPGLTSSHEQFF; CDR3 DNA: TGTGCCAGCAGCCCAGGCCTGACTAGTTCCCATGAGCAGTTCTTC
V gene: TRBV7-9; D gene: NA; clone size: NA; J gene: TRBJ1-2; CDR3 length: 12; CDR3 protein: CASSLGGYGYTF; CDR3 DNA: TGTGCCAGCAGCTTAGGAGGCTATGGCTACACCTTC
V gene: TRBV19; D gene: NA; clone size: NA; J gene: TRBJ2-3; CDR3 length: 13; CDR3 protein: CASSITYTDTQYF; CDR3 DNA: TGTGCCAGTAGTATCACTTACACAGATACGCAGTATTTT
V gene: TRBV5-6; D gene: TRBD1; clone size: NA; J gene: TRBJ1-4; CDR3 length: 14; CDR3 protein: CASSLGQGYEKLFF; CDR3 DNA: TGTGCCAGCAGCTTGGGACAGGGTTATGAAAAACTGTTTTTT
V gene: TRBV9; D gene: NA; clone size: NA; J gene: TRBJ1-1; CDR3 length: 14; CDR3 protein: CASSSEGKNTEAFF; CDR3 DNA: TGTGCCAGCAGCTCGGAGGGGAAGAACACTGAAGCTTTCTTT
V gene: TRBV5-1; D gene: NA; clone size: NA; J gene: TRBJ1-2; CDR3 length: 14; CDR3 protein: CASSFTTQGQGYTF; CDR3 DNA: TGCGCCAGCAGCTTCACTACACAGGGTCAAGGCTACACCTTC
V gene: TRBV19; D gene: TRBD1; clone size: NA; J gene: TRBJ1-2; CDR3 length: 11; CDR3 protein: CASRQGSGYTF; CDR3 DNA: TGTGCCAGTAGACAGGGGAGTGGCTACACCTTC
V gene: TRBV5-8; D gene: NA; clone size: NA; J gene: TRBJ1-2; CDR3 length: 15; CDR3 protein: CASSLDGGVMKGYTF; CDR3 DNA: TGTGCCAGCAGCTTGGACGGCGGGGTGATGAAGGGCTACACCTTC
V gene: TRBV5-6; D gene: NA; clone size: NA; J gene: TRBJ2-7; CDR3 length: 12; CDR3 protein: CASSSSSYEQYF; CDR3 DNA: TGTGCCAGCAGCTCGAGCTCCTACGAGCAGTACTTC
V gene: TRBV6-5; D gene: NA; clone size: NA; J gene: TRBJ1-1; CDR3 length: 15; CDR3 protein: CASSYSTRANTEAFF; CDR3 DNA: TGTGCCAGCAGTTACTCGACCAGGGCGAACACTGAAGCTTTCTTT
V gene: TRBV19; D gene: NA; clone size: NA; J gene: TRBJ2-1; CDR3 length: 14; CDR3 protein: CASSIGSRGNEQFF; CDR3 DNA: TGTGCCAGTAGTATAGGATCACGAGGCAATGAGCAGTTCTTC
V gene: TRBV7-2; D gene: NA; clone size: NA; J gene: TRBJ2-7; CDR3 length: 12; CDR3 protein: CASSLGGDEQYF; CDR3 DNA: TGTGCCAGCAGCTTAGGAGGAGACGAGCAGTACTTC
V gene: TRBV7-6; D gene: TRBD1; clone size: NA; J gene: TRBJ2-2; CDR3 length: 17; CDR3 protein: CASSLERTGRRTGELFF; CDR3 DNA: TGTGCCAGCAGCTTAGAACGGACAGGGAGAAGGACCGGGGAGCTGTTTTTT
V gene: TRBV7-2; D gene: NA; clone size: NA; J gene: TRBJ2-3; CDR3 length: 13; CDR3 protein: CASSPRDTDTQYF; CDR3 DNA: TGTGCCAGCAGCCCGCGGGACACAGATACGCAGTATTTT
V gene: TRBV5-6; D gene: NA; clone size: NA; J gene: TRBJ2-3; CDR3 length: 14; CDR3 protein: CASSPVDYTDTQYF; CDR3 DNA: TGTGCCAGCAGCCCAGTCGACTATACAGATACGCAGTATTTT
V gene: TRBV19; D gene: TRBD1; clone size: NA; J gene: TRBJ1-5; CDR3 length: 13; CDR3 protein: CASGQVSNQPQHF; CDR3 DNA: TGTGCCAGCGGACAGGTCAGCAATCAGCCCCAGCATTTT
V gene: TRBV7-2; D gene: TRBD2; clone size: NA; J gene: TRBJ2-3; CDR3 length: 15; CDR3 protein: CASSLAVASGSSQYF; CDR3 DNA: TGTGCCAGCAGCTTAGCGGTGGCTAGCGGGAGCTCGCAGTATTTT
V gene: TRBV5-1; D gene: TRBD1; clone size: NA; J gene: TRBJ1-2; CDR3 length: 13; CDR3 protein: CASSLAAGGGYTF; CDR3 DNA: TGCGCCAGCAGCTTGGCGGCAGGGGGCGGCTACACCTTC
V gene: TRBV29-1; D gene: TRBD1; clone size: few; J gene: TRBJ2-7; CDR3 length: 14; CDR3 protein: CSVEAGDRGYEQYF; CDR3 DNA: TGCAGCGTTGAAGCAGGGGACAGGGGCTACGAGCAGTACTTC
V gene: TRBV5-1; D gene: TRBD1; clone size: NA; J gene: TRBJ1-4; CDR3 length: 14; CDR3 protein: CASSTGAWGEKLFF; CDR3 DNA: TGCGCCAGCTCCACAGGGGCCTGGGGGGAAAAACTGTTTTTT
V gene: TRBV7-9; D gene: NA; clone size: NA; J gene: TRBJ2-1; CDR3 length: 16; CDR3 protein: CASSSTEPVEAIEQFF; CDR3 DNA: TGTGCCAGCAGCTCCACGGAGCCAGTCGAGGCTATTGAGCAGTTCTTC
V gene: TRBV6-5; D gene: NA; clone size: NA; J gene: TRBJ1-1; CDR3 length: 14; CDR3 protein: CASSYSGGGTEAFF; CDR3 DNA: TGTGCCAGCAGTTACTCGGGGGGGGGTACTGAAGCTTTCTTT
V gene: TRBV7-9; D gene: TRBD2; clone size: NA; J gene: TRBJ2-5; CDR3 length: 15; CDR3 protein: CASSLGLGLGETQYF; CDR3 DNA: TGTGCCAGCAGCTTAGGGCTCGGACTAGGGGAGACCCAGTACTTC
V gene: TRBV14; D gene: TRBD1; clone size: NA; J gene: TRBJ2-1; CDR3 length: 13; CDR3 protein: CASGTGNYNEQFF; CDR3 DNA: TGTGCCAGCGGGACAGGGAACTACAATGAGCAGTTCTTC
V gene: TRBV4-3; D gene: TRBD1; clone size: NA; J gene: TRBJ1-4; CDR3 length: 18; CDR3 protein: CASSQGTGTGNRAEKLFF; CDR3 DNA: TGCGCCAGCAGCCAAGGGACAGGGACAGGAAATCGTGCTGAAAAACTGTTTTTT
V gene: TRBV2; D gene: TRBD2; clone size: NA; J gene: TRBJ2-3; CDR3 length: 20; CDR3 protein: CASSVSHGTSLLPSTDTQYF; CDR3 DNA: TGTGCCAGCAGTGTTAGCCACGGGACTAGCCTCCTGCCTAGCACAGATACGCAGTATTTT
V gene: TRBV9; D gene: NA; clone size: NA; J gene: TRBJ2-7; CDR3 length: 13; CDR3 protein: CASSVAEALEQYF; CDR3 DNA: TGTGCCAGCAGCGTAGCCGAGGCCCTCGAGCAGTACTTC
V gene: TRBV5-1; D gene: NA; clone size: NA; J gene: TRBJ2-7; CDR3 length: 14; CDR3 protein: CASSLDRATYEQYF; CDR3 DNA: TGCGCCAGCAGCTTGGACAGGGCAACCTACGAGCAGTACTTC